What follows is one TCR beta chain and its context. These data are taken from a study of CD8+CD57+ T cells in acquired aplastic anemia. Study as a whole: In CD4+ cells, healthy donors produced an average of approximately 9.9 million reads.

The CDR3 runs 16 residues. Germline V gene sequence: CDR1 MNHEY, CDR2 SMNVEV (reference sequence). Germline trimming cut 7 bases from V and 5 bases from J; bases unmatched to any gene: 8. Genomic DNA, serving as template, underwent TCR beta VDJ and CDR3 profiling. TCRdb used MiXCR to reprocess the reads, holding one entry per CDR3 protein. This sample yields 100,000 to 120,000 distinct CDR3 sequences, of which roughly 51% are seen a single time; under 35% belongs to the top ten. Sequencing was performed on sorted CD4+, CD8+, or CD8+CD57+ T cells (not recorded which) from PBMCs. The clonotype was recovered from a human donor in good health, serving as a control. The rearrangement links TRBV27 to TRBJ2-1, with 13 bases fitting TRBD2. The CDR3 nucleotides are TGTGCCAGCACTAAATTGACTAGCGGGGGGAACAATGAGCAGTTCTTC. Its protein product is CASTKLTSGGNNEQFF.